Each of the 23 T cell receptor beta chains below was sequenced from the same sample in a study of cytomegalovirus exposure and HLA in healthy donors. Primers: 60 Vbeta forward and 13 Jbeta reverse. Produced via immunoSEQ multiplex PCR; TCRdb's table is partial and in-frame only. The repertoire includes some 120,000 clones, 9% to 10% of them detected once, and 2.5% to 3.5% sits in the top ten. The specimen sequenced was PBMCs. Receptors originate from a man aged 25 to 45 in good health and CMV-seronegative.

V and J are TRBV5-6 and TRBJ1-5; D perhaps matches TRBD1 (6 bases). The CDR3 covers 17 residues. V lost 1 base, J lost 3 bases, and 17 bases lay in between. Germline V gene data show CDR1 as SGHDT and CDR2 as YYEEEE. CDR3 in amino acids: CASSLTGLERINQPQHF. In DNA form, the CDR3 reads TGTGCCAGCAGCTTGACAGGGCTGGAGCGTATCAATCAGCCCCAGCATTTT.

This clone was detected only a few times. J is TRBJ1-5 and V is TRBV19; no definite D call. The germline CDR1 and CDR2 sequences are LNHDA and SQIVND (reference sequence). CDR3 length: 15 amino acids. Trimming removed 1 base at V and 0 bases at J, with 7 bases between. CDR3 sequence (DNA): TGTGCCAGTAGTATAGGTCACTTTAGCAATCAGCCCCAGCATTTT. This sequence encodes CASSIGHFSNQPQHF. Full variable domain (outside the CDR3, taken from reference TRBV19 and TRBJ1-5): DGGITQSPKYLFRKEGQNVTLSCEQNLNHDAMYWYRQDPGQGLRLIYYSQIVNDFQKGDIAEGYSVSREKKESFPLTVTSAQKNPTAFYLCASSIGHFSNQPQHFGDGTRLSIL.

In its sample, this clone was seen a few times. The CDR3 loop is CASSQDGGNQPQHF. CDR3 sequence (DNA): TGCGCCAGCAGCCAAGATGGAGGCAATCAGCCCCAGCATTTT. The V gene is TRBV4-1, the J gene TRBJ1-5; D uncertain. Germline CDR1 MGHRA, CDR2 YSYEKL. This CDR3 has 14 amino acids. Trimming shortened V by 0 bases and J by 2 bases, and 5 bases separated the two germline ends.

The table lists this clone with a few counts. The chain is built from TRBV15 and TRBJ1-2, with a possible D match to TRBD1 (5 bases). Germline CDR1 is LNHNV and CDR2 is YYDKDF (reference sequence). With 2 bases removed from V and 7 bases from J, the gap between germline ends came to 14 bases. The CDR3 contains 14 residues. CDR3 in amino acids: CATSRNLGLPGYTF. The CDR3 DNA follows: TGTGCCACCAGCAGAAACCTGGGACTTCCTGGCTACACCTTC.

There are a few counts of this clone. CDR3 in amino acids: CAWMTGLGTGAFYGYTF. The CDR3 DNA follows: TGTGCCTGGATGACCGGCCTCGGGACAGGAGCCTTCTATGGCTACACCTTC. This chain links TRBV30 with TRBJ1-2; TRBD1 aligns across 8 bases. The length of the CDR3 is 17 residues. Per germline, CDR1 GTSNPN and CDR2 SVGIG (reference sequence). J lost 4 bases, V lost 4 bases, and 17 bases had no gene match.

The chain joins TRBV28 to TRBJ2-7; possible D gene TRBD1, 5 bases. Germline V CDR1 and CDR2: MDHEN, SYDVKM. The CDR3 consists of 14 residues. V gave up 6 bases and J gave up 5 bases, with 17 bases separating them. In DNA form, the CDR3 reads TGTGCCAGCAGCCCATCAGACAGATTAGACGAGCAGTACTTC. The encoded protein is CASSPSDRLDEQYF. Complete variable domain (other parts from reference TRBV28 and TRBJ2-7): DVKVTQSSRYLVKRTGEKVFLECVQDMDHENMFWYRQDPGLGLRLIYFSYDVKMKEKGDIPEGYSVSREKKERFSLILESASTNQTSMYLCASSPSDRLDEQYFGPGTRLTVT.

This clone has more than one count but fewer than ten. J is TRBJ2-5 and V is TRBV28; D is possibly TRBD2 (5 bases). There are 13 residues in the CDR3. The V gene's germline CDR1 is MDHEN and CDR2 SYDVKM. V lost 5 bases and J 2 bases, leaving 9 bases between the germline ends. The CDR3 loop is CASSNSGQETQYF. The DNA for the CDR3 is TGTGCCAGCAGTAACTCGGGGCAAGAGACCCAGTACTTC. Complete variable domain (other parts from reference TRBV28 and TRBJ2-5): DVKVTQSSRYLVKRTGEKVFLECVQDMDHENMFWYRQDPGLGLRLIYFSYDVKMKEKGDIPEGYSVSREKKERFSLILESASTNQTSMYLCASSNSGQETQYFGPGTRLLVL.

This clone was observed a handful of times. The CDR3 coding sequence is TGTGCCAGCAGCTTGGTCCGCGGGGGGATCTACAATGAGCAGTTCTTC. It specifies CASSLVRGGIYNEQFF. This rearrangement joins TRBV5-6 to TRBJ2-1, with TRBD2 identical over 8 bases. The CDR3 extends over 16 amino acids. V was clipped by 0 bases and J by 3 bases; unmatched bases: 5. CDR1 and CDR2 (germline): SGHDT, YYEEEE.

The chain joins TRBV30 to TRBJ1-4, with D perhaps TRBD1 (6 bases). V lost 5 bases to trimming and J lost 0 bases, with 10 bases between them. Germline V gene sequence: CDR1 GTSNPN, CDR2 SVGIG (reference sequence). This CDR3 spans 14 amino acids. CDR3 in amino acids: CAWGKGATNEKLFF. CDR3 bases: TGTGCCTGGGGGAAGGGGGCAACTAATGAAAAACTGTTTTTT.

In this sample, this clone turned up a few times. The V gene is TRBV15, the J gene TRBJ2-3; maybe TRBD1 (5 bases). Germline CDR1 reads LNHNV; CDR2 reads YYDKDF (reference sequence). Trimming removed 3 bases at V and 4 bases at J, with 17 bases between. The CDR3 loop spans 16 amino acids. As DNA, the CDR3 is TGTGCCACCAGCAGCGCCCTTAGGGCAGGGCCAGATACGCAGTATTTT. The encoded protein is CATSSALRAGPDTQYF. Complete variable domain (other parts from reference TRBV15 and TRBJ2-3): DAMVIQNPRYQVTQFGKPVTLSCSQTLNHNVMYWYQQKSSQAPKLLFHYYDKDFNNEADTPDNFQSRRPNTSFCFLDIRSPGLGDTAMYLCATSSALRAGPDTQYFGPGTRLTVL.

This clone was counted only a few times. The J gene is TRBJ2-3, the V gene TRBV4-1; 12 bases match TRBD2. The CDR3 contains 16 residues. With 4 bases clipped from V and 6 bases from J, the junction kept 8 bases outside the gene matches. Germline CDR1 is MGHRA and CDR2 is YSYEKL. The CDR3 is CASSPLGLAGGDTQYF. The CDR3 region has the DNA TGCGCCAGCAGCCCCCTCGGGCTAGCGGGAGGGGATACGCAGTATTTT.

The DNA of the CDR3 is TGTGCCAGCAGTTGGACACGGGCGGACCACGAGCAGTACTTC. This translates into CASSWTRADHEQYF. The genes are TRBV6-5 and TRBJ2-7, with D perhaps TRBD1 (5 bases). The CDR3 loop spans 14 amino acids. Germline values: CDR1 MNHEY, CDR2 SVGAGI. The V and J ends lost 4 bases and 5 bases respectively, with 15 bases between them.

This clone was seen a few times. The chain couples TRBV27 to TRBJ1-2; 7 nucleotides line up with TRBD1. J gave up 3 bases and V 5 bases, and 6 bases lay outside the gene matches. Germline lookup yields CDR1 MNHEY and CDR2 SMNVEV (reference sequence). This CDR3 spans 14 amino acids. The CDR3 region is CASSRRGGDYGYTF. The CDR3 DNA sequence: TGTGCCAGCAGTCGTCGAGGGGGCGACTATGGCTACACCTTC.

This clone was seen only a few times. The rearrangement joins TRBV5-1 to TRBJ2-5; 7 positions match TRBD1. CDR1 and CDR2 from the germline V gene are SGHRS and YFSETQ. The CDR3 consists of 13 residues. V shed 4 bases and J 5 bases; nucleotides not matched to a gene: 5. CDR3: CASSTSGQETQYF. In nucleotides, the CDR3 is TGCGCCAGCAGCACCTCGGGACAGGAGACCCAGTACTTC.

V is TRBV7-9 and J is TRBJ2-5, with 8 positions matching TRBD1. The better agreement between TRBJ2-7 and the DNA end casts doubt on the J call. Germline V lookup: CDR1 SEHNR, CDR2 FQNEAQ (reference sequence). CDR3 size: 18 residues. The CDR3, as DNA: TGTGCCAGCAGCTTAGTTTTTCTGGACAGGGTTGGAAAGGACGAGCAGTACTTC. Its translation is CASSLVFLDRVGKDEQYF.

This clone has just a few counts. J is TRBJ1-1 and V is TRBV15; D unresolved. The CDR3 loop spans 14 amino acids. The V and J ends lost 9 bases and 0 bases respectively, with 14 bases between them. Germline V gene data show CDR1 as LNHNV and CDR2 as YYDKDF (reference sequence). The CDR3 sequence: CATSPTGMNTEAFF. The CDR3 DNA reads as TGTGCCACAAGCCCCACGGGGATGAACACTGAAGCTTTCTTT. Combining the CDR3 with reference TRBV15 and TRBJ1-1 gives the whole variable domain DAMVIQNPRYQVTQFGKPVTLSCSQTLNHNVMYWYQQKSSQAPKLLFHYYDKDFNNEADTPDNFQSRRPNTSFCFLDIRSPGLGDTAMYLCATSPTGMNTEAFFGQGTRLTVV.

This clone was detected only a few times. The DNA for the CDR3 is TGCGCCAGCTACATGAGCGGGAGCGGACCCTACGAGCAGTACTTC. Translation gives CASYMSGSGPYEQYF. V gene TRBV5-1 combines with J gene TRBJ2-7, with TRBD2 identical over 8 bases. V gave up 7 bases and J gave up 2 bases; unmatched junction bases: 11. The CDR3 sequence is 15 residues long. CDR1 is SGHRS and CDR2 is YFSETQ in the germline V gene.

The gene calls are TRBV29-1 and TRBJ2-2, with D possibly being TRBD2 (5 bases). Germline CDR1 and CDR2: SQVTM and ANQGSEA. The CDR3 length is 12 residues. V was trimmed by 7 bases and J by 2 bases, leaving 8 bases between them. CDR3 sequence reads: CSADYNTGELFF. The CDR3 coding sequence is TGCAGCGCCGACTATAACACCGGGGAGCTGTTTTTT.

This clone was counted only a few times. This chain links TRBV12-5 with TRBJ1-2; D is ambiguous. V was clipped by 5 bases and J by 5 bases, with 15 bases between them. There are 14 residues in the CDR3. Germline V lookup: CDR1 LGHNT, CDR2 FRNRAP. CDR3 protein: CASGIPTGEYGYTF. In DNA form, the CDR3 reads TGTGCTAGTGGTATCCCGACCGGGGAGTATGGCTACACCTTC.

CDR3 coding DNA: TGTGCCAGCAGCTTAAGGGGTGGATACGAGCAGTACTTC. It encodes CASSLRGGYEQYF. The V and J genes are TRBV5-6 and TRBJ2-7; D perhaps matches TRBD1 (5 bases). V was pared by 2 bases and J by 4 bases, with 10 bases between. This CDR3 comprises 13 residues. In germline, CDR1 is SGHDT, CDR2 YYEEEE.

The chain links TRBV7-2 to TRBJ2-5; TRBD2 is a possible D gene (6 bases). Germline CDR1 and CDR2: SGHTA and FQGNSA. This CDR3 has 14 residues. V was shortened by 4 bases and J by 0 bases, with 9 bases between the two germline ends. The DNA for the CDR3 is TGTGCCAGCAGCTACCGGGACTACCAAGAGACCCAGTACTTC. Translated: CASSYRDYQETQYF.

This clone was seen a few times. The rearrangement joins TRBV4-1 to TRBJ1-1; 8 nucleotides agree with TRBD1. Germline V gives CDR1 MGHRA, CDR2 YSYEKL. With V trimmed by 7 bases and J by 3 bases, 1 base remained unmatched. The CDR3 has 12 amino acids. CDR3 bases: TGCGCCAGCACGACAGGGGACACTGAAGCTTTCTTT. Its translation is CASTTGDTEAFF.

Here the CDR3 reads CASSLGRAWELFF. In DNA form, the CDR3 reads TGTGCCAGCAGCTTGGGGCGGGCCTGGGAGCTGTTTTTT. This rearrangement joins TRBV5-5 to TRBJ2-2; D might be TRBD2 (5 bases). Germline CDR1 is SGHKS and CDR2 is YYEKEE (reference sequence). The CDR3 totals 13 residues. V dropped 0 bases and J dropped 9 bases, with 9 bases sitting between them.